A selection of T cell receptor beta chains follows, all from one sample in a study of regulatory T cells in long-lasting Graves disease. Each CDR3 protein gets one entry after TCRdb re-called the multiplex PCR reads with MiXCR. The sample has hundreds of thousands of distinct CDR3 sequences, 30% seen once. Specimen: peripheral blood mononuclear cells (PBMCs), collected when the disease was refractory, from a patient treated with antithyroid drugs. These TCRs come from a female donor with Graves disease. CDR3s leave out the opening cysteine and the closing phenylalanine or tryptophan. D genes are given only for firm matches.

v_gene: TRBV30; d_gene: .; CDR3aa: AWNTGQANTEAF
v_gene: TRBV10-3; d_gene: .; CDR3aa: AISEPTRGADGYT
v_gene: TRBV28; d_gene: .; CDR3aa: ASSLTPETQY
v_gene: TRBV6-1; d_gene: TRBD2; CDR3aa: ASTSKGLAGGRYNEQF
v_gene: TRBV6-5; d_gene: .; CDR3aa: ASSYVSGGTNQPQH
v_gene: TRBV10-3; d_gene: .; CDR3aa: AISGSPGGGFGYT
v_gene: TRBV11-2; d_gene: .; CDR3aa: ASSLVLAGGEQPQH
v_gene: TRBV19; d_gene: .; CDR3aa: ASSQTGTVAF
v_gene: TRBV6-1; d_gene: TRBD1; CDR3aa: ASGGTGYDAF
v_gene: TRBV20-1; d_gene: TRBD2; CDR3aa: SASLAGGSSYEQY
v_gene: TRBV29-1; d_gene: TRBD2; CDR3aa: SVDRLAEYNEQF
v_gene: TRBV5-1; d_gene: TRBD1; CDR3aa: ASREGGGVAPGYT
v_gene: TRBV6-1; d_gene: .; CDR3aa: ASSGVWGANVLT
v_gene: TRBV7-9; d_gene: .; CDR3aa: ASSTTGFDYGYT
v_gene: TRBV7-9; d_gene: TRBD1; CDR3aa: ASSAPGQGGQPQH
v_gene: TRBV28; d_gene: TRBD1; CDR3aa: ASSDRDRGLHGYT
v_gene: TRBV28; d_gene: TRBD1; CDR3aa: ASRAGTGGPYGYT
v_gene: TRBV5-5; d_gene: .; CDR3aa: ASSLLQDINTEAF
v_gene: TRBV29-1; d_gene: .; CDR3aa: SVRTAGYTGELF
v_gene: TRBV11-2; d_gene: .; CDR3aa: ASSATGRKNTEAF
v_gene: TRBV10-2; d_gene: .; CDR3aa: ASSEETNSNQPQH
v_gene: TRBV29-1; d_gene: .; CDR3aa: SVDLGTDNTEAF
v_gene: TRBV7-9; d_gene: TRBD1; CDR3aa: ASSRLQGDNSPLH
v_gene: TRBV6-5; d_gene: .; CDR3aa: ASSYSGRVNTEAF
v_gene: TRBV12-3/TRBV12-4; d_gene: TRBD2; CDR3aa: ASSRPGLAGTETQY
v_gene: TRBV6-1; d_gene: .; CDR3aa: ASRAYANTEAF
v_gene: TRBV19; d_gene: TRBD2; CDR3aa: ASSLSFAGGSKNIQY
v_gene: TRBV6-1; d_gene: .; CDR3aa: ASSASTTGNTEAF
v_gene: TRBV6-1; d_gene: .; CDR3aa: ASVWVGQLSNSYNSPLH
v_gene: TRBV5-1; d_gene: TRBD2; CDR3aa: ASSSGAGLAGIANTGELF
v_gene: TRBV6-7; d_gene: .; CDR3aa: AFEDMERGTEAF
v_gene: TRBV18; d_gene: TRBD1; CDR3aa: ASRPGTGEDQPQH
v_gene: TRBV29-1; d_gene: TRBD2; CDR3aa: SVRGLAGENTGELF